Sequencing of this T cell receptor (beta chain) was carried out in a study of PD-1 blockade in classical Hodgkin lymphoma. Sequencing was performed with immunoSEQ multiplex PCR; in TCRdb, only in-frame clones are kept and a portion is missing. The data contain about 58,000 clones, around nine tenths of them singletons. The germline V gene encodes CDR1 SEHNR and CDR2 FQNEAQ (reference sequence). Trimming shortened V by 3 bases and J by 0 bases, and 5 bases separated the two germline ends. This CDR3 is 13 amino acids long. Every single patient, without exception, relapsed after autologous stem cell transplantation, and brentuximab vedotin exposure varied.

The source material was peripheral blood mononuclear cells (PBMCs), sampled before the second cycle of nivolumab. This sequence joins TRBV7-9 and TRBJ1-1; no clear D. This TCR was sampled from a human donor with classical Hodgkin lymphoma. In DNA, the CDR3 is TGTGCCAGCAGCTTTGTTCTGAACACTGAAGCTTTCTTT. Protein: CASSFVLNTEAFF.